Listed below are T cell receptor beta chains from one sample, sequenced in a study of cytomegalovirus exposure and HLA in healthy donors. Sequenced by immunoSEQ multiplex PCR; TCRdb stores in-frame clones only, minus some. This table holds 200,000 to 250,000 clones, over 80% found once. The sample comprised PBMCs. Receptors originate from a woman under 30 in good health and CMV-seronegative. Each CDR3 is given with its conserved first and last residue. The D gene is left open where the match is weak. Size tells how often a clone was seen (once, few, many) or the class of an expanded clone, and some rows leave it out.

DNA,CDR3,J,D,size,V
TGTGCCTGGAGTCGACAGGGCAATCAGCCCCAGCATTTT,CAWSRQGNQPQHF,TRBJ1-5,.,once,TRBV30
TGTGCCAGCAGCCAAGATGGGCTGGGCGAAAAACTGTTTTTT,CASSQDGLGEKLFF,TRBJ1-4,.,once,TRBV14
TGTGCCAGCAGCTTCTCCGACAGGGCTACTTTCTTT,CASSFSDRATFF,TRBJ1-1,TRBD1,.,TRBV5-5
TGTGCCAGCTCGAGCCAGGCAATGGCTTTCTTT,CASSSQAMAFF,TRBJ1-1,.,.,TRBV18
TGTGCCAGCAGTTTGAGGGTGTACACCGGGGAGCTGTTTTTT,CASSLRVYTGELFF,TRBJ2-2,.,.,TRBV28
TGTGCCAGCAGTTTGGCAGGGGGCTCTGGGGCCAACGTCCTGACTTTC,CASSLAGGSGANVLTF,TRBJ2-6,TRBD1,.,TRBV27
TGTGCTAGTGGTTTGGACGGGAAGGAGAATGAGCAGTTCTTC,CASGLDGKENEQFF,TRBJ2-1,.,.,TRBV12-5
TGTGCCGTAAGGACTGGGAACACCGGGGAGCTGTTTTTT,CAVRTGNTGELFF,TRBJ2-2,.,.,TRBV19
TGTGCCAGCAGCTTAGGGGAGAATGAGCAGTTCTTC,CASSLGENEQFF,TRBJ2-1,.,once,TRBV7-9
TGTGCCAGCAGTCTCTCCTGGGGGGTGAACACTGAAGCTTTCTTT,CASSLSWGVNTEAFF,TRBJ1-1,.,few,TRBV5-4
TGTGCCAGCAGTTTGGGGCAGGGGAATCAGCCCCAGCATTTT,CASSLGQGNQPQHF,TRBJ1-5,.,.,TRBV28
TGTGCCAGCAGAAAGACAGGGGTCGGCTATGGCTACACCTTC,CASRKTGVGYGYTF,TRBJ1-2,TRBD1,.,TRBV2
TGCGCCAGCACCACCCAACCGGGACTAGGGCGGCACAATGAGCAGTTCTTC,CASTTQPGLGRHNEQFF,TRBJ2-1,TRBD2,once,TRBV5-1
TGCGCCAGCAGTGATGGCGGGAGTGGGATCACCGGGGAGCTGTTTTTT,CASSDGGSGITGELFF,TRBJ2-2,TRBD2,.,TRBV10-1
TGTGCCAGTAGTATCTGGAGCCAGTTGAGAGTTAACACTGAAGCTTTCTTT,CASSIWSQLRVNTEAFF,TRBJ1-1,.,once,TRBV19
TGTGCCAGCACCGAGAGGGGGTCATCCTACGAGCAGTACTTC,CASTERGSSYEQYF,TRBJ2-7,.,.,TRBV6-1
TGTGCCAGCAGCTTGGCAAGGGCTGGGGGGGGCCCAGAGACCCAGTACTTC,CASSLARAGGGPETQYF,TRBJ2-5,.,.,TRBV11-2
TGTGCCAGCAGCTTGGGGGGGCCTTCTGGAAACACCATATATTTT,CASSLGGPSGNTIYF,TRBJ1-3,.,.,TRBV27
TGTGCCAGCAGTTACGGAGACAGCCGCCAGTACTTC,CASSYGDSRQYF,TRBJ2-5,.,.,TRBV6-5
TGTGCCAGCAGCTTTGACAGGGTCGGGCAGCCCCAGCATTTT,CASSFDRVGQPQHF,TRBJ1-5,TRBD1,.,TRBV7-8
TGCGCCAGCAGCTTTTCCCGGGGAACTGGAAACACCATATATTTT,CASSFSRGTGNTIYF,TRBJ1-3,.,.,TRBV5-1
TGTGCCAGCAGTCACCGGGACAGGGGGTACAATGAGCAGTTCTTC,CASSHRDRGYNEQFF,TRBJ2-1,TRBD1,.,TRBV6-5
TGCAGCGTTGAAGCCAGGGACAGGGCCAAAAACATTCAGTACTTC,CSVEARDRAKNIQYF,TRBJ2-4,TRBD1,.,TRBV29-1
TGTGCCAGCAGCGAGGAACCGGGACTAGCGGTAACAGATACGCAGTATTTT,CASSEEPGLAVTDTQYF,TRBJ2-3,TRBD2,.,TRBV9
TGTGCCAGCAGTGTCGACAATGAGCAGTTCTTC,CASSVDNEQFF,TRBJ2-1,.,.,TRBV2
TGTGCCACCAGCAGAGCCTACCCCGTGGAGGTCCTCCCCTACGAGCAGTACTTC,CATSRAYPVEVLPYEQYF,TRBJ2-7,.,.,TRBV15
TGTGCCATCAGTGGGGCGACAGGGAATGAAAAACTGTTTTTT,CAISGATGNEKLFF,TRBJ1-4,TRBD1,.,TRBV10-3
TGTGCTAGCAGCTTGGGTGCAGGGGGGACAGATACGCAGTATTTT,CASSLGAGGTDTQYF,TRBJ2-3,.,.,TRBV7-7
TGTGCCAGCAGTTTGGGGCCGGGAGGCTATGGCTACACCTTC,CASSLGPGGYGYTF,TRBJ1-2,.,.,TRBV28
TGTGCCAGCAGCTTGCCGACCCAACTAACAACTAATGAAAAACTGTTTTTT,CASSLPTQLTTNEKLFF,TRBJ1-4,.,.,TRBV5-6
TGTGCCAGCAGCCGAGAACTAGCGGGAGGCCAAGAGACCCAGTACTTC,CASSRELAGGQETQYF,TRBJ2-5,TRBD2,.,TRBV4-2
TGTGCCAGCAGCTTAGACAGGGGTGTTTCACCCCTCCACTTT,CASSLDRGVSPLHF,TRBJ1-6,TRBD1,.,TRBV5-4
TGTGCCAGCAACCCTCGGGTGGGGCGTGAAGCTTTCTTT,CASNPRVGREAFF,TRBJ1-1,.,.,TRBV7-9
TGTGCCAGTAGTATAAGAACCCGACAGGGGCAGCCCCAGCATTTT,CASSIRTRQGQPQHF,TRBJ1-5,TRBD1,once,TRBV19
TGCGCCAGCAGCTTTGGGGACAGGGACTATGGCTACACCTTC,CASSFGDRDYGYTF,TRBJ1-2,TRBD1,.,TRBV5-1
TGTGCCAGCAGCTTGAGGACTAGCGGGAGCTCCTACAATGAGCAGTTCTTC,CASSLRTSGSSYNEQFF,TRBJ2-1,TRBD2,.,TRBV5-6
TGTGCCAGCAGCGTAGTTAGCCCGCGGCAGGGGTATGGCTACACCTTC,CASSVVSPRQGYGYTF,TRBJ1-2,.,.,TRBV9
TGTGCCAGCACCGGTCAGGTTGTGGCGGGATATTCTGAAGCTTTCTTT,CASTGQVVAGYSEAFF,TRBJ1-1,.,.,TRBV28
TGTGCCAGCAGCTTGTCTAGGACAGGGGGCTCCTACAATGAGCAGTTCTTC,CASSLSRTGGSYNEQFF,TRBJ2-1,TRBD1,.,TRBV7-9
TGTGCCAGCAGCAAGCAACGGGACAGGGGGGCCACCGTCCAGAATTCACCCCTCCACTTT,CASSKQRDRGATVQNSPLHF,TRBJ1-6,TRBD1,.,TRBV27
TGTGCCAGCAGCGCGGGGCGTCAGGATGATAGGCCCCTCCACTTT,CASSAGRQDDRPLHF,TRBJ1-6,.,.,TRBV6-5
TGCAGTACATCGACACAGGGTGAAACTGAAGCTTTCTTT,CSTSTQGETEAFF,TRBJ1-1,.,.,TRBV29-1
TGTGCCTGGAGTTTGGGCGGGGGCACAGATACGCAGTATTTT,CAWSLGGGTDTQYF,TRBJ2-3,.,.,TRBV30
TGCGCCAGCAGCCAGACAGGGGGGGGTTATGGGGCCAATCAGCCCCAGCATTTT,CASSQTGGGYGANQPQHF,TRBJ1-5,TRBD1,once,TRBV4-1
TGTGCCAGCAGCGGACTAGCGGGAGGGTACGAGCAGTACTTC,CASSGLAGGYEQYF,TRBJ2-7,TRBD2,.,TRBV9
TGTGCCAGCAGGACAGGGAGAAAGGAGTTCTTC,CASRTGRKEFF,TRBJ2-1,TRBD1,once,TRBV6-6
TGCGCCAGCAGCCCAGGGCAGGCGAACACTGAAGCTTTCTTT,CASSPGQANTEAFF,TRBJ1-1,.,.,TRBV4-1
TGTGCCAGCATTGGACAGGGACTAATCTACGAGCAGTACTTC,CASIGQGLIYEQYF,TRBJ2-7,.,.,TRBV7-9
TGTGCCAGCAGCCCGGGGGGTGGTTACAATGAGCAGTTCTTC,CASSPGGGYNEQFF,TRBJ2-1,TRBD2,.,TRBV5-5
TGTGCCAGCAGCTTTTTTACCCGACTAGCGGGAGGGGGTGAGCAGTTCTTC,CASSFFTRLAGGGEQFF,TRBJ2-1,TRBD2,.,TRBV5-4
TGTGCCAGCTCACTACAGGGGCACTCCTACAATGAGCAGTTCTTC,CASSLQGHSYNEQFF,TRBJ2-1,TRBD1,.,TRBV18
TGTGCCAGCAGCTTATGGGGGCGGGAGGGCGATACGCAGTATTTT,CASSLWGREGDTQYF,TRBJ2-3,TRBD2,.,TRBV7-9
TGTGCCAGCAGCGAGGACAATAATGAAAAACTGTTTTTT,CASSEDNNEKLFF,TRBJ1-4,.,.,TRBV5-6
TGTGCCAGCAGCCCCCCAACCGAGCTCTACGAGCAGTACTTC,CASSPPTELYEQYF,TRBJ2-7,.,.,TRBV7-8
TGCGCCAGCAGCCAAAGATCCCCCAGCGGGAGGGTCCCAGATACGCAGTATTTT,CASSQRSPSGRVPDTQYF,TRBJ2-3,TRBD2,.,TRBV5-1
TGTGCCAGCAGCTTAGCGCTTGGAGGGGGCGAGGGAGATACGCAGTATTTT,CASSLALGGGEGDTQYF,TRBJ2-3,.,.,TRBV7-9
TGTGCCAGCAGTTTATCGTGGACTAGTTCGCGGAATGAGCAGTTCTTC,CASSLSWTSSRNEQFF,TRBJ2-1,TRBD2,.,TRBV27
TGTGCCAGCAGCTTATTCCCTAGCGGGAGCCCAGATACGCAGTATTTT,CASSLFPSGSPDTQYF,TRBJ2-3,TRBD2,.,TRBV7-3
TGTGCCATCAGTGCCGGAAACAGGGGGACCACTGAAGCTTTCTTT,CAISAGNRGTTEAFF,TRBJ1-1,TRBD1,.,TRBV10-3
TGTGCCAGCAGTTTAGGGGGCTTAAGTGGCAATCAGCCCCAGCATTTT,CASSLGGLSGNQPQHF,TRBJ1-5,.,.,TRBV27